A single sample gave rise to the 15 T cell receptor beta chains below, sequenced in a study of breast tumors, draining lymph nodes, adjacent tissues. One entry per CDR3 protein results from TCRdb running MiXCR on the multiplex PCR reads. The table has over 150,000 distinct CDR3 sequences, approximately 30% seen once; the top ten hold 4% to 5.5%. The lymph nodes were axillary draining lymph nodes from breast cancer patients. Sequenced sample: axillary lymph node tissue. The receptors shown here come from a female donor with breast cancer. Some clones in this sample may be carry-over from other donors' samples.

CDR3 in DNA: TGTGCCAGCAGTGGGCTCGGACAGTACTCTGGAAACACCATATATTTT. It codes for CASSGLGQYSGNTIYF. V and J are TRBV2 and TRBJ1-3; maybe TRBD1 (6 bases). Germline assignment: CDR1 SNHLY and CDR2 FYNNEI. Trimming shortened V by 4 bases and J by 0 bases, and 13 bases separated the two germline ends. The CDR3 consists of 16 residues.

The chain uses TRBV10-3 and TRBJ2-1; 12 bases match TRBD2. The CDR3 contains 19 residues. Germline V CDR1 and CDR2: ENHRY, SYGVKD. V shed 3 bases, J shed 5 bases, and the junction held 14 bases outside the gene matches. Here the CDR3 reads CAISDSRLAGVPGDNEQFF. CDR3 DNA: TGTGCCATCAGTGATTCTCGACTAGCGGGAGTGCCAGGGGACAATGAGCAGTTCTTC.

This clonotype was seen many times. The CDR3 DNA is TGTGCCAGCGAAGGGGCCCCCTACGAGCAGTACTTC. Its translation is CASEGAPYEQYF. This chain uses TRBV6-1 with TRBJ2-7; D might be TRBD1 (5 bases). Per germline, CDR1 MNHNS and CDR2 SASEGT. With 8 bases removed from V and 2 bases from J, the gap between germline ends came to 10 bases. CDR3 length: 12 residues.

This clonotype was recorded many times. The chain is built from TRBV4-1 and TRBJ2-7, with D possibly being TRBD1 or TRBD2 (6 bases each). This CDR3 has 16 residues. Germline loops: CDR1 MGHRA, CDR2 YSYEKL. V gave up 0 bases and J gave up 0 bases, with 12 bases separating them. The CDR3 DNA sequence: TGCGCCAGCAGCCAAGATGAGGGGGGAAGCTCCTACGAGCAGTACTTC. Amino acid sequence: CASSQDEGGSSYEQYF.

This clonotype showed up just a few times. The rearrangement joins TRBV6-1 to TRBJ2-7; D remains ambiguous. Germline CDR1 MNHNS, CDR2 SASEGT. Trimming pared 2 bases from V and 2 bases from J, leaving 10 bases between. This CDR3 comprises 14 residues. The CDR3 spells CASSELEQTYEQYF. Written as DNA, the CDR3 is TGTGCCAGCAGTGAACTGGAACAGACCTACGAGCAGTACTTC.

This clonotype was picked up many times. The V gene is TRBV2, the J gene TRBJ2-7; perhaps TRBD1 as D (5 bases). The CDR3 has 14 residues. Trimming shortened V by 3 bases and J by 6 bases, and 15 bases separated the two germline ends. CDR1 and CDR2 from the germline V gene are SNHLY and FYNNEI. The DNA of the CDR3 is TGTGCCAGCAGTGACCCCGCAGGGTTTGGCGAGCAGTACTTC. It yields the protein CASSDPAGFGEQYF.

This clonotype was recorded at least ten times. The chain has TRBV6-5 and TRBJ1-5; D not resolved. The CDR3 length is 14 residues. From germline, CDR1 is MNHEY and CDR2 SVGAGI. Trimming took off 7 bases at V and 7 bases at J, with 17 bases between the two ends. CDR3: CASNEIESAQPQHF. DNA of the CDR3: TGTGCCAGCAACGAGATAGAGAGTGCCCAGCCCCAGCATTTT.

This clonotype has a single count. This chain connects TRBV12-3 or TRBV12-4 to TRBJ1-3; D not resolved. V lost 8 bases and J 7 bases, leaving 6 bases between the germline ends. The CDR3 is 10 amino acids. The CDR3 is CASLRNTIYF. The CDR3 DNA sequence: TGTGCCAGCCTGAGGAACACCATATATTTT.

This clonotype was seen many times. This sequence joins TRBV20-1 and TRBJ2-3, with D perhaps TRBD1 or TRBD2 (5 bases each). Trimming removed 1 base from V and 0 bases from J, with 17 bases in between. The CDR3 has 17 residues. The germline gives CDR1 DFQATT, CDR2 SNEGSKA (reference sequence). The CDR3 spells CSARGMTGASSTDTQYF. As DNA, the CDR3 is TGCAGTGCTAGAGGGATGACCGGGGCCTCTAGCACAGATACGCAGTATTTT.

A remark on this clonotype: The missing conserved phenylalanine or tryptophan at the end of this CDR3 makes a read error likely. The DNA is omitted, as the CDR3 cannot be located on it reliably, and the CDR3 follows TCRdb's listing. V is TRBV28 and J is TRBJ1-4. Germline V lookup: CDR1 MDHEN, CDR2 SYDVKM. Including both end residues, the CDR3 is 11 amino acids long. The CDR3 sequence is CASSGEGGLVT.

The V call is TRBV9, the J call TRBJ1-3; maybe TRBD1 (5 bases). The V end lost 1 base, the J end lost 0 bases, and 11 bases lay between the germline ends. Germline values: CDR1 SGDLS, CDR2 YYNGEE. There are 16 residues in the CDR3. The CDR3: CASSVFGAGSGNTIYF. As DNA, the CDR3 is TGTGCCAGCAGCGTATTTGGGGCGGGCTCTGGAAACACCATATATTTT.

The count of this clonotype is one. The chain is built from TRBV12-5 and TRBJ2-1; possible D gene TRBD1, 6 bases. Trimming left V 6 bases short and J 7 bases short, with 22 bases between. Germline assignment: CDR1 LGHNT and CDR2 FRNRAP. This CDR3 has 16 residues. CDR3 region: CASGRGGSKAFNEQFF. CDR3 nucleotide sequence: TGTGCTAGTGGCAGGGGTGGCTCAAAAGCCTTTAATGAGCAGTTCTTC.

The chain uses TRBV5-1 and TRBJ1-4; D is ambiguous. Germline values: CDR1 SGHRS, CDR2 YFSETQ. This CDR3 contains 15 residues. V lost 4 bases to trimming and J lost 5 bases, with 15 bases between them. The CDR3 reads CASSVVFQRNEKLFF. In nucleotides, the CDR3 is TGCGCCAGCAGCGTTGTGTTTCAGAGGAATGAAAAACTGTTTTTT.

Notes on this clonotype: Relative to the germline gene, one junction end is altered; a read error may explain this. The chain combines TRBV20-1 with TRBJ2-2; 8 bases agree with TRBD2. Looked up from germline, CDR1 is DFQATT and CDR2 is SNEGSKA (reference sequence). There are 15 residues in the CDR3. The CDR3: CSATPPHRRRGGLSF. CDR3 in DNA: TGCAGTGCCACACCCCCACATCGGCGGCGCGGGGGGCTGTCTTTT.

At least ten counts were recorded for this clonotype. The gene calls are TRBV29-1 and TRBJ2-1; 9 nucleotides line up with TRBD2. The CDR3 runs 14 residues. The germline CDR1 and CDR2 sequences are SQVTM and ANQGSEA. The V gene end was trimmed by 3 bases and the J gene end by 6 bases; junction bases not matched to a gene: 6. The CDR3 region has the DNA TGCAGCGTTGATCTTAGCGGGGGTGGCAATGAGCAGTTCTTC. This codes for CSVDLSGGGNEQFF.